This T cell receptor (beta chain) was profiled in a study of control samples from healthy donors and cancer patients. Clones were read by immunoSEQ multiplex PCR, and TCRdb kept only the in-frame ones, dropping some. The table has about 150,000 clones, over 85% seen once. In its sample, this clone was seen once. CDR1 is SGHRS, CDR2 YFSETQ, per germline. The length of the CDR3 is 12 residues. The V end lost 1 base, the J end lost 4 bases, and 5 bases lay between the germline ends. Sequenced input: blood. This chain joins TRBV5-1 and TRBJ2-5; D remains ambiguous. The TCR originated in a man in his fifties in good health. CDR3 region: CASSLKAETQYF. The CDR3 bases are TGCGCCAGCAGCTTGAAAGCAGAGACCCAGTACTTC.